Listed here are 10 T cell receptor beta chains from one sample, sequenced in a study of OX40 agonist ivuxolimab in advanced cancers. The method was immunoSEQ multiplex PCR; TCRdb's version includes in-frame clones alone and lacks a portion of them. The sample holds more than 75,000 clones, approximately 80% seen once. Sequenced material: CD4+ or CD8+ T cells sorted from blood, taken in a trial of the OX40 agonist ivuxolimab. Receptors were obtained from an adult with an advanced solid tumor such as melanoma, head and neck, liver or kidney cancer.

The chain combines TRBV10-1 with TRBJ2-7, with 9 positions matching TRBD2. CDR1 WNHNN and CDR2 SYGVQD come from the germline V gene (reference sequence). The CDR3 totals 14 residues. After removal of 2 bases from V and 4 bases from J, the junction contained 3 bases not matched to a gene. The CDR3 sequence is CASSERGLAYEQYF. CDR3 coding DNA: TGCGCCAGCAGTGAGCGCGGACTAGCGTACGAGCAGTACTTC.

This chain uses TRBV5-4 with TRBJ2-1; 10 positions agree with TRBD2. V trimming: 7 bases; J trimming: 8 bases; junction bases outside the gene matches: 9. The CDR3 length is 14 residues. Germline values: CDR1 SGHNT, CDR2 YYREEE (reference sequence). CDR3 residues: CASRSGGAADEQFF. The CDR3 DNA is TGTGCCAGCCGCAGCGGGGGGGCGGCGGATGAGCAGTTCTTC.

The chain couples TRBV7-8 to TRBJ1-2; possible D gene TRBD1, 5 bases. The CDR3 is 14 amino acids. Germline values: CDR1 SGHVS, CDR2 FQNEAQ. V dropped 6 bases and J dropped 0 bases, with 11 bases sitting between them. CDR3 in amino acids: CASRTGGANYGYTF. As DNA, the CDR3 is TGTGCCAGCAGGACGGGGGGGGCTAACTATGGCTACACCTTC.

In its sample, this clone was seen many times. V gene TRBV5-1 combines with J gene TRBJ2-3; D remains unclear. Germline loops: CDR1 SGHRS, CDR2 YFSETQ. The CDR3 has 16 residues. Deletions cut 2 bases from V and 0 bases from J, with 13 bases between. CDR3 sequence reads: CASSFTVRYSTDTQYF. In nucleotides, the CDR3 is TGCGCCAGCAGCTTTACAGTCCGTTACAGCACAGATACGCAGTATTTT.

This sequence joins TRBV6-5 and TRBJ1-2; weak D call: TRBD1 (5 bases). Germline loops: CDR1 MNHEY, CDR2 SVGAGI. This CDR3 has 14 amino acids. V was trimmed by 2 bases and J by 8 bases, leaving 15 bases between them. As DNA, the CDR3 is TGTGCCAGCAGTTACCGGGACGCGGGGTTGGGCTACACCTTC. Translation: CASSYRDAGLGYTF.

This clone appeared a single time. The chain combines TRBV21-1 with TRBJ2-1; TRBD2, as called in the table, went unchecked against the DNA. TRBV21-1 is annotated as a pseudogene. The CDR3 has 14 residues. The CDR3 region is CASSKWSSYNEQFF. The CDR3 DNA reads as TGTGCCAGCAGCAAATGGAGCTCCTACAATGAGCAGTTCTTC.

The chain couples TRBV4-3 to TRBJ2-1; TRBD2 agrees at 16 bases. The CDR3 contains 19 residues. Germline V CDR1 and CDR2: LGHNA, YSLEER. The junction had 4 bases not matched to a gene; V was cut back by 0 bases and J by 2 bases. In DNA form, the CDR3 reads TGCGCCAGCAGCCAAGACCCCGGGACTAGCGGGGGGGCCTACAATGAGCAGTTCTTC. Its protein product is CASSQDPGTSGGAYNEQFF.

This clone has only one observation. CDR3 DNA: TGTGCCAGCAGCCTAGGACGGGACACTGAAGCTTTCTTT. This encodes CASSLGRDTEAFF. The V gene is TRBV9, the J gene TRBJ1-1; D remains ambiguous. The CDR3 loop spans 13 amino acids. The germline gives CDR1 SGDLS, CDR2 YYNGEE. The V end lost 4 bases, the J end lost 3 bases, and 10 bases lay between the germline ends.

J is TRBJ2-2 and V is TRBV27, with TRBD1 matching 11 bases. The CDR3 consists of 15 residues. Trimming took 4 bases from V and 8 from J; bases not matched to a gene: 6. CDR1 is MNHEY, CDR2 SMNVEV, per germline (reference sequence). CDR3 region: CASSYGQGASGELFF. CDR3 in DNA: TGTGCCAGCAGTTACGGACAGGGGGCTTCAGGGGAGCTGTTTTTT.

CDR3 in DNA: TGTGCCAGCAGTCTCAACTTGTACAATGAGCAGTTCTTC. Protein: CASSLNLYNEQFF. The V and J genes are TRBV27 and TRBJ2-1, with D hard to call. Deletions cut 5 bases from V and 4 bases from J, with 9 bases between. The germline V gene has CDR1 MNHEY and CDR2 SMNVEV (reference sequence). CDR3 length: 13 amino acids.